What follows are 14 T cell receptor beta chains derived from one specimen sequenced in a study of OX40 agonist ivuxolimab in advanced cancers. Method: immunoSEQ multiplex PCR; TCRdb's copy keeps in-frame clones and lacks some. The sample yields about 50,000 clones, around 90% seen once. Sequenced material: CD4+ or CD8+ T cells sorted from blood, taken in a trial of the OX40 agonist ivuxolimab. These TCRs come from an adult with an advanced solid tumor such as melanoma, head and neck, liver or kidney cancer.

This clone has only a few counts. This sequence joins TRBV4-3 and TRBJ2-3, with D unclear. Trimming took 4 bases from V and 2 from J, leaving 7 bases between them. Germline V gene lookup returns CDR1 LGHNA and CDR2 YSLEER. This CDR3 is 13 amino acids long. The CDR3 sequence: CASSPRLTDTQYF. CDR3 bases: TGCGCCAGCAGCCCACGACTCACAGATACGCAGTATTTT.

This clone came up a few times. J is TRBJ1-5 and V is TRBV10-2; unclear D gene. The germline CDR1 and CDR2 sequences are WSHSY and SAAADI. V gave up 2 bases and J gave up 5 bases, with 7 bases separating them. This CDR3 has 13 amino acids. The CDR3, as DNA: TGCGCCAGCAGTGAGGGGGTTGATCAGCCCCAGCATTTT. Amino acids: CASSEGVDQPQHF.

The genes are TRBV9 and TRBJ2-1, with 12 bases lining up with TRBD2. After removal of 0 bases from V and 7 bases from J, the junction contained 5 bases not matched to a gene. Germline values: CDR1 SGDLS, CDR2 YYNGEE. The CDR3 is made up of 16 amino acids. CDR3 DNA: TGTGCCAGCAGCGTAGACCTAGCGGGGGGGCATAATGAGCAGTTCTTC. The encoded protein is CASSVDLAGGHNEQFF.

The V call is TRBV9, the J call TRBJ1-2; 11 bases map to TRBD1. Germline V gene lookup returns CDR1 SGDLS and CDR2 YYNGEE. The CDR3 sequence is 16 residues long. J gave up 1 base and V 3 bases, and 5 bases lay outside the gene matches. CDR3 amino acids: CASSGFGTGGNYGYTF. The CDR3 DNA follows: TGTGCCAGCAGCGGGTTTGGGACAGGGGGTAACTATGGCTACACCTTC.

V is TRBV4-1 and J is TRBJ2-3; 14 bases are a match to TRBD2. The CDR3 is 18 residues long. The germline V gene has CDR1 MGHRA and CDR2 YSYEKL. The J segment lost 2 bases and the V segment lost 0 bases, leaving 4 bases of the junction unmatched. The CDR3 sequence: CASSQEVTSGRATDTQYF. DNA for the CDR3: TGCGCCAGCAGCCAAGAGGTGACTAGCGGGAGGGCCACAGATACGCAGTATTTT.

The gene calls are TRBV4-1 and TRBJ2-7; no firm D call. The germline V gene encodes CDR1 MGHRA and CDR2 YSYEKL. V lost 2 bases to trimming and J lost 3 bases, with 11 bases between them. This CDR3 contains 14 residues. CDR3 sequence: CASSQFQRGYEQYF. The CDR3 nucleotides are TGCGCCAGCAGCCAATTCCAACGTGGCTACGAGCAGTACTTC.

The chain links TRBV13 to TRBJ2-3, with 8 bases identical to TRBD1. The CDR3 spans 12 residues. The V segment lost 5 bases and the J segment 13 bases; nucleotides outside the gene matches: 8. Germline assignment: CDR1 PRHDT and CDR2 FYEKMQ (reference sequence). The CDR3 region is CASSLRTGREYF. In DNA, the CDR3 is TGTGCCAGCAGCCTCCGGACAGGGCGTGAGTATTTT.

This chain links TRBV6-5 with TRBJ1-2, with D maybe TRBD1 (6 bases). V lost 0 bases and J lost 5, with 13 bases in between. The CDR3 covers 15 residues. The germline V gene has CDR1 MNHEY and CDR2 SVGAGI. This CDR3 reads CASSYSTGGRYGYTF. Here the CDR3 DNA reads TGTGCCAGCAGTTACTCGACCGGGGGGCGATATGGCTACACCTTC.

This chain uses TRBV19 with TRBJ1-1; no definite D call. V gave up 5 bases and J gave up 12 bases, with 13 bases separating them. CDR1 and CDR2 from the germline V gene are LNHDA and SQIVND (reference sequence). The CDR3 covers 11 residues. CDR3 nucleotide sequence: TGTGCCAGTAGTCCCGGGTACTTTACTTTCTTT. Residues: CASSPGYFTFF. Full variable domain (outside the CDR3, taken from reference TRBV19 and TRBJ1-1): DGGITQSPKYLFRKEGQNVTLSCEQNLNHDAMYWYRQDPGQGLRLIYYSQIVNDFQKGDIAEGYSVSREKKESFPLTVTSAQKNPTAFYLCASSPGYFTFFGQGTRLTVV.

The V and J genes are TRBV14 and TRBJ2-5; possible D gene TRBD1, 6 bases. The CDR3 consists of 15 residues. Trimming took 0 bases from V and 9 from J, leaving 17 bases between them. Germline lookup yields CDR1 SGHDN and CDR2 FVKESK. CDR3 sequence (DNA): TGTGCCAGCAGCCAAGATCCAGCAGGGGCGCGCGCCCAGTACTTC. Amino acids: CASSQDPAGARAQYF.

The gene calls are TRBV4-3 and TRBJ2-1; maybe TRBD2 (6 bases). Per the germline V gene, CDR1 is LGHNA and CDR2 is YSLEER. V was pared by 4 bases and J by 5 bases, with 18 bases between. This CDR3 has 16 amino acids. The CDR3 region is CASSLTWDWPDNEQFF. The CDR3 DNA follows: TGCGCCAGCAGCCTCACCTGGGACTGGCCTGACAATGAGCAGTTCTTC.

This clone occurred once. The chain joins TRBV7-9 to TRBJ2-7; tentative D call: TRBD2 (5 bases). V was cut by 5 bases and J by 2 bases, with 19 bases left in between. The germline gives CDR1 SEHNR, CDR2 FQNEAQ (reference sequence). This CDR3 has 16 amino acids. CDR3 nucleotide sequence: TGTGCCAGCAGCCCCCCACGGGAAACCGACCCCTACGAGCAGTACTTC. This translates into CASSPPRETDPYEQYF. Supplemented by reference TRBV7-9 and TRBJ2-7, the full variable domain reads DTGVSQNPRHKITKRGQNVTFRCDPISEHNRLYWYRQTLGQGPEFLTYFQNEAQLEKSRLLSDRFSAERPKGSFSTLEIQRTEQGDSAMYLCASSPPRETDPYEQYFGPGTRLTVT.

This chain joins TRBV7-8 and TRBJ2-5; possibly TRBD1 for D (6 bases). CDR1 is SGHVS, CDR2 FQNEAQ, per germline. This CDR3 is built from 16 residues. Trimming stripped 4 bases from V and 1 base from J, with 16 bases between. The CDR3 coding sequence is TGTGCCAGCAGCTCTTTCGAGGACAGCCGCCAAGAGACCCAGTACTTC. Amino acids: CASSSFEDSRQETQYF.

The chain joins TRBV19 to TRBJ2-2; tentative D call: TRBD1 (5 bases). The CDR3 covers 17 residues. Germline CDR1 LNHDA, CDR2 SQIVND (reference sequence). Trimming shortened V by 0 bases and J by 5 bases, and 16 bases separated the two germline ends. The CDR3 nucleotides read TGTGCCAGTAGTATAGATCTTAGGCAGGGTATGACCGGGGAGCTGTTTTTT. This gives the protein CASSIDLRQGMTGELFF.